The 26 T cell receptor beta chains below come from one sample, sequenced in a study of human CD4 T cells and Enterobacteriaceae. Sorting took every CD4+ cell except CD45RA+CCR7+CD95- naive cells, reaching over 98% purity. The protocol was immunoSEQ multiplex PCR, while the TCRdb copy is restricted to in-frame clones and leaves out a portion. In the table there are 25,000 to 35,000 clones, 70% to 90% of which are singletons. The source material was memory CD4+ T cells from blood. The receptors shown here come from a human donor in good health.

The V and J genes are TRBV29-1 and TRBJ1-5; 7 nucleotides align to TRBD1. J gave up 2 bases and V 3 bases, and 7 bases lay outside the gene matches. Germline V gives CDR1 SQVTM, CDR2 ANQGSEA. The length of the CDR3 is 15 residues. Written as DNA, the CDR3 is TGCAGCGTTGATCACCTCGACAGGGGCAATCAGCCCCAGCATTTT. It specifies CSVDHLDRGNQPQHF. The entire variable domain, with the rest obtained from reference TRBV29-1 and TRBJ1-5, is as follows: SAVISQKPSRDICQRGTSLTIQCQVDSQVTMMFWYRQQPGQSLTLIATANQGSEATYESGFVIDKFPISRPNLTFSTLTVSNMSPEDSSIYLCSVDHLDRGNQPQHFGDGTRLSIL.

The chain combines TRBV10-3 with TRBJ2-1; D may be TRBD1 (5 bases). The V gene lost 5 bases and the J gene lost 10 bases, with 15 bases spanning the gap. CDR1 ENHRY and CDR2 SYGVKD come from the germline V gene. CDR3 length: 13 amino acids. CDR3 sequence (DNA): TGTGCCATCAGTACTACACAGGAAAGCGAGCAGTTCTTC. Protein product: CAISTTQESEQFF.

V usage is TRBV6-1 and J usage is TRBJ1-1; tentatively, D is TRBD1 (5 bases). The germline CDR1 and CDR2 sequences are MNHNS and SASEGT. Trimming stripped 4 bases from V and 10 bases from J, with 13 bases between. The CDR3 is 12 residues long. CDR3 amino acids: CASSGTGGGAFF. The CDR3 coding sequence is TGTGCCAGCAGTGGAACGGGGGGGGGAGCTTTCTTT.

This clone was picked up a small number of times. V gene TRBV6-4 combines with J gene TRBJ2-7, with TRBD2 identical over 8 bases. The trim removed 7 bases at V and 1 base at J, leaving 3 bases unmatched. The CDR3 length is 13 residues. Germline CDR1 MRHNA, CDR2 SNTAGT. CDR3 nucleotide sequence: TGTGCCAGCAAACTAGCGGAGTCCTACGAGCAGTACTTC. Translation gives CASKLAESYEQYF.

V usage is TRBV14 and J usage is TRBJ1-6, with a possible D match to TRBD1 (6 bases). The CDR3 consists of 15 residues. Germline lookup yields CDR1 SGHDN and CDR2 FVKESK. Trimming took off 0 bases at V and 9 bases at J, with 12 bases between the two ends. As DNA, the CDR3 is TGTGCCAGCAGCCAAGAAGGGGGGAGGGCTTCACCCCTCCACTTT. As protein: CASSQEGGRASPLHF.

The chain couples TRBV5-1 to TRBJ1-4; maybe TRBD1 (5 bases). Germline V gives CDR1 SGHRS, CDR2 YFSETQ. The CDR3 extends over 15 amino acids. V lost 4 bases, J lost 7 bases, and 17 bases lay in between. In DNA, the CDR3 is TGCGCCAGCAGCCCGTGGCCGCAAGGGGCTGAAAAACTGTTTTTT. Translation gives CASSPWPQGAEKLFF.

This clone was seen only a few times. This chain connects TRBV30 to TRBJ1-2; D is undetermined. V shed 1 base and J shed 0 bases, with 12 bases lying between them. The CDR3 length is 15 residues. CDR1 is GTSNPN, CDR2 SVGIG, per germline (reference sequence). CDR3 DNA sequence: TGTGCCTGGAGTGGTAAGCCGGCGTCTAACTATGGCTACACCTTC. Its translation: CAWSGKPASNYGYTF.

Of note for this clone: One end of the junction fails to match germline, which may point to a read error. The CDR3 region is CAGSHGYNQPQHF. CDR3 nucleotides: TGTGCCGGGAGTCATGGGTACAATCAGCCCCAGCATTTT. The chain is built from TRBV30 and TRBJ1-5; D is unclear. CDR3 size: 13 residues. The germline gives CDR1 GTSNPN, CDR2 SVGIG (reference sequence).

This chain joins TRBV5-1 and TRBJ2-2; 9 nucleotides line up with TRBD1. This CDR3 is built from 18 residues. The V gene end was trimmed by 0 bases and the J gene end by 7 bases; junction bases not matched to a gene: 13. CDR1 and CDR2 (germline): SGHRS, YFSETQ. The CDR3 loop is CASSLGNRGPVRGGELFF. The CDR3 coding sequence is TGCGCCAGCAGCTTGGGTAACAGGGGGCCTGTCCGTGGCGGGGAGCTGTTTTTT. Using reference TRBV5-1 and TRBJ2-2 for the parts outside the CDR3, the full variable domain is KAGVTQTPRYLIKTRGQQVTLSCSPISGHRSVSWYQQTPGQGLQFLFEYFSETQRNKGNFPGRFSGRQFSNSRSEMNVSTLELGDSALYLCASSLGNRGPVRGGELFFGEGSRLTVL.

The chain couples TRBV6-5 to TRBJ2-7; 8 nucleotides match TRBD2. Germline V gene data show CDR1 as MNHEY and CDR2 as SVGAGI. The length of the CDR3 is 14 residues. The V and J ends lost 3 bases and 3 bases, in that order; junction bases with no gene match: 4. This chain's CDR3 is CASSYNRGGYEQYF. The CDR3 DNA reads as TGTGCCAGCAGTTATAACCGGGGGGGCTACGAGCAGTACTTC.

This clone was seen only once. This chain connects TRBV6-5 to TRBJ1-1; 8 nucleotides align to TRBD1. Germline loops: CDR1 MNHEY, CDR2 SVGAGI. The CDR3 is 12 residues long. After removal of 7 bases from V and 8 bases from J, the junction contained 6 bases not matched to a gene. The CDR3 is CASTTGGREAFF. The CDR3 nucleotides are TGTGCCAGCACTACAGGGGGGAGAGAAGCTTTCTTT.

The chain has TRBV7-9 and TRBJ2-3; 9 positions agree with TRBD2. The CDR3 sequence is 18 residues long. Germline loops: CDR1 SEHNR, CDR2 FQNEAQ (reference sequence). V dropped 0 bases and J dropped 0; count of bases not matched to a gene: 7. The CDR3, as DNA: TGTGCCAGCAGCTTAGCCCCGACTAGCGGAGATAGCACAGATACGCAGTATTTT. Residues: CASSLAPTSGDSTDTQYF. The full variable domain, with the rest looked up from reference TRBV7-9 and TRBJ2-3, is DTGVSQNPRHKITKRGQNVTFRCDPISEHNRLYWYRQTLGQGPEFLTYFQNEAQLEKSRLLSDRFSAERPKGSFSTLEIQRTEQGDSAMYLCASSLAPTSGDSTDTQYFGPGTRLTVL.

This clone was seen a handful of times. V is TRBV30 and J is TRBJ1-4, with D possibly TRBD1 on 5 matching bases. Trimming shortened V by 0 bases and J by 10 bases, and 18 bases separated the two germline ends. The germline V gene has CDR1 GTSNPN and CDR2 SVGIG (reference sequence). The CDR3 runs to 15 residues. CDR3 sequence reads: CAWSVTVRGHGKLFF. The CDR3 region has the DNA TGTGCCTGGAGTGTAACAGTGAGGGGTCACGGAAAACTGTTTTTT.

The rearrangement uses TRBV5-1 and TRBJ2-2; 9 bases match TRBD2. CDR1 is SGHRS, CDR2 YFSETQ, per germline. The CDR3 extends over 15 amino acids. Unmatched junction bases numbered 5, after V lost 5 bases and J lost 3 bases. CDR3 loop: CASRRLAEDTGELFF. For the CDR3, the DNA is TGCGCCAGCAGACGACTAGCGGAGGACACCGGGGAGCTGTTTTTT.

The CDR3 sequence: CASSQRGQGGETQYF. The CDR3 DNA reads TGCGCCAGCAGCCAGAGAGGACAGGGCGGAGAGACCCAGTACTTC. J is TRBJ2-5 and V is TRBV4-1; 8 bases match TRBD1. V dropped 3 bases and J dropped 4; count of bases not matched to a gene: 7. CDR3 length: 15 amino acids. Per germline, CDR1 MGHRA and CDR2 YSYEKL.

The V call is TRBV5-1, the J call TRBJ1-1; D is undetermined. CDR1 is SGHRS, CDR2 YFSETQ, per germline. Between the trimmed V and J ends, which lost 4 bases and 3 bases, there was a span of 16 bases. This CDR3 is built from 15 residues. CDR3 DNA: TGCGCCAGCAGCCCCCGGGTGGGTGGAGACACTGAAGCTTTCTTT. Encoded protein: CASSPRVGGDTEAFF. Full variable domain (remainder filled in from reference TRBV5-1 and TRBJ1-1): KAGVTQTPRYLIKTRGQQVTLSCSPISGHRSVSWYQQTPGQGLQFLFEYFSETQRNKGNFPGRFSGRQFSNSRSEMNVSTLELGDSALYLCASSPRVGGDTEAFFGQGTRLTVV.

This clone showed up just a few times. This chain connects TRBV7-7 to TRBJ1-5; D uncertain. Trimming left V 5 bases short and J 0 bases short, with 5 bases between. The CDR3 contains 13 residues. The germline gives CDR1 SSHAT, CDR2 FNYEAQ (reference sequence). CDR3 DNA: TGTGCCAGCAGCCCTAATAGCAATCAGCCCCAGCATTTT. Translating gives CASSPNSNQPQHF.

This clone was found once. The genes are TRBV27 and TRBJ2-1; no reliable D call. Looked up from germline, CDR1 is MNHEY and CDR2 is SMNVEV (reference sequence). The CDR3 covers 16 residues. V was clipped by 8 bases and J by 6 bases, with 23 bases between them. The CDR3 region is CASGGSLTIGGNEQFF. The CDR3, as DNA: TGTGCCAGCGGCGGCAGCCTCACGATCGGCGGCAATGAGCAGTTCTTC.

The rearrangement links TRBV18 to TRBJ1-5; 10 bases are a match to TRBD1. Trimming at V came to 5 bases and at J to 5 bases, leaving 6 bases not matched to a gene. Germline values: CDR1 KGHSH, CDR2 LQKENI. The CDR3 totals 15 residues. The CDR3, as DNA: TGTGCCAGCTCAAAAGACAGGGGGCCTGATCAGCCCCAGCATTTT. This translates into CASSKDRGPDQPQHF.

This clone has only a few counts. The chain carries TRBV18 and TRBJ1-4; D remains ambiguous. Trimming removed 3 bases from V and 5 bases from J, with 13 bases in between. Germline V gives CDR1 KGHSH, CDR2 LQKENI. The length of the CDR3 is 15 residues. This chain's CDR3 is CASSPAAAANEKLFF. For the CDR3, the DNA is TGTGCCAGCTCACCGGCGGCGGCGGCAAATGAAAAACTGTTTTTT.

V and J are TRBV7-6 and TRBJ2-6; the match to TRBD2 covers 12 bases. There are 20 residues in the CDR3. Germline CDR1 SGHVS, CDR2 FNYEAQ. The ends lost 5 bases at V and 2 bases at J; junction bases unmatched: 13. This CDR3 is CASSPPSTSGRIPGANVLTF. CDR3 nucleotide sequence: TGTGCCAGCAGCCCGCCAAGCACTAGCGGGAGGATCCCTGGGGCCAACGTCCTGACTTTC.

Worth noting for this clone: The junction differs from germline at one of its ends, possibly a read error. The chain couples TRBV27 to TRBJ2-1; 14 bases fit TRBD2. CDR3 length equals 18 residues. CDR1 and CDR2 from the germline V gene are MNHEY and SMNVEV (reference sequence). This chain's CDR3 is CASSLSPRTSGRRNEQFF. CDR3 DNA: TGTGCCAGCAGCTTATCACCCCGGACTAGCGGGAGGAGGAATGAGCAGTTCTTC.

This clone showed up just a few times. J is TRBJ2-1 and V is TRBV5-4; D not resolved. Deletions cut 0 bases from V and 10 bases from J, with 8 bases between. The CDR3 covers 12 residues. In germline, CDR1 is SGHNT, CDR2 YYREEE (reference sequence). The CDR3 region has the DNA TGTGCCAGCAGCTTGGACGGGTTGGAGCAGTTCTTC. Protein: CASSLDGLEQFF.

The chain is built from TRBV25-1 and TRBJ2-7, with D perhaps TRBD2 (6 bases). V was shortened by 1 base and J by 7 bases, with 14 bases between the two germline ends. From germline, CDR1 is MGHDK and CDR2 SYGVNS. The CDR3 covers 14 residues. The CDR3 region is CASSESGGTIEQYF. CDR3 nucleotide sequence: TGTGCCAGCAGTGAATCTGGAGGGACGATTGAGCAGTACTTC.

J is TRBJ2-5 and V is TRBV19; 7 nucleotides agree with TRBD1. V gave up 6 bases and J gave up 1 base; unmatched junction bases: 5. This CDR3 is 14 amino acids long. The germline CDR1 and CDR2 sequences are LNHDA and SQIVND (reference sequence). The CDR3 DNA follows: TGTGCCAGTAGAGGGGACAGCCGCCAAGAGACCCAGTACTTC. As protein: CASRGDSRQETQYF.

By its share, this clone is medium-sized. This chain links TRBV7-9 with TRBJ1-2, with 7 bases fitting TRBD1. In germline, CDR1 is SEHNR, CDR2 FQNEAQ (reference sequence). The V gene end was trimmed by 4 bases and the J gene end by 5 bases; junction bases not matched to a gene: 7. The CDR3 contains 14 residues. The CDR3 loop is CASSSSGQEYGYTF. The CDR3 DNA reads TGTGCCAGCAGCTCGTCAGGACAGGAGTATGGCTACACCTTC.